This T cell receptor beta chain comes out of a study of shared clonotypes between healthy human individuals. Study in general: For every donor, three CD4 naive, three CD4 memory, two CD8 naive and one CD8 memory plates were used.

The genomic DNA of each subset was split evenly across several immunoSEQ plates. Assay: immunoSEQ multiplex PCR; the TCRdb copy retains only in-frame clones and omits some. The sample gives 1.5 million to 2.5 million clones, less than 95% of which show up once; approximately 1% is in the top ten. V lost 5 bases, J lost 1 base, and 8 bases lay in between. This CDR3 spans 13 amino acids. Looked up from germline, CDR1 is MNHNS and CDR2 is SASEGT. CD45RO-negative cells were positively selected for CCR7, leaving out terminally differentiated effector memory CD45RA+ cells. The chain is built from TRBV6-1 and TRBJ2-5; D possibly corresponds to TRBD2 (5 bases). Sequenced input: naive CD8+ T cells sorted from blood. This receptor was taken from a man aged 18 to 30 in good health. The CDR3 region has the DNA TGTGCCAGCAGTCGGGATAGCCAAGAGACCCAGTACTTC. This codes for CASSRDSQETQYF.